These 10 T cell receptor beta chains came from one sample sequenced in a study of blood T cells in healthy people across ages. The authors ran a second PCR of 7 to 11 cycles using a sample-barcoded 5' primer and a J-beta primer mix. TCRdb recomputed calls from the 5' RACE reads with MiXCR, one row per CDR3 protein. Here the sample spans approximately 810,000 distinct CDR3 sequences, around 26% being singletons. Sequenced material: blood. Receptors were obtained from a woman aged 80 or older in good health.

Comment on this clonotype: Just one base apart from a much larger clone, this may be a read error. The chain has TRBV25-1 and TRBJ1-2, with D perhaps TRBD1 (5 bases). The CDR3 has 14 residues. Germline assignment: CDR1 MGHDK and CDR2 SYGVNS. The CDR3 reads CASTPSGGSGGHTF. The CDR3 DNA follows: TGTGCCAGCACTCCATCGGGGGGTAGTGGTGGCCACACCTTC.

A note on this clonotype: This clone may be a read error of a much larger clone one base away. For the CDR3, the DNA is TGCGCCAGCGGATGGGGGGGCCTGGATGAGCAGTACTTC. The encoded protein is CASGWGGLDEQYF. The J gene is TRBJ2-1, the V gene TRBV5-1, with D possibly being TRBD2 (7 bases). With the DNA end fitting TRBJ2-7 better, the J assignment may be wrong. The germline CDR1 and CDR2 sequences are SGHRS and YFSETQ. The CDR3 is made up of 13 amino acids.

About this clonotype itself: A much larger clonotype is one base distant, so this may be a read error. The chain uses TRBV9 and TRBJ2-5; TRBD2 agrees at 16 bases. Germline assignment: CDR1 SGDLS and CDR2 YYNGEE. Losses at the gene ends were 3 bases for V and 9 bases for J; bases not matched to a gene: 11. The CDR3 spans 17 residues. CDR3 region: CASSDPGLAGGKESQYF. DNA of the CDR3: TGTGCCAGCAGCGACCCGGGACTAGCGGGGGGGAAGGAGTCCCAGTACTTC.

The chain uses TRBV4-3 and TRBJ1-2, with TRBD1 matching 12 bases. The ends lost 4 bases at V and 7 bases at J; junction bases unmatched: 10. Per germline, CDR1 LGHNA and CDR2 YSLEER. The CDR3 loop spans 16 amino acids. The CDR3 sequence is CASSPTGTGGVGGYTF. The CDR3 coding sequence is TGCGCCAGCAGCCCCACCGGGACAGGGGGCGTGGGTGGCTACACCTTC.

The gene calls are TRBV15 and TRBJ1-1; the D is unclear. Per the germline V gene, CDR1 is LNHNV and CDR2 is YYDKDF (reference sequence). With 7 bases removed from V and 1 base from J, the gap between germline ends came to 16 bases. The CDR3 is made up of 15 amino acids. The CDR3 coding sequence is TGTGCCACCACCGCGCGGAAGGCATCGAACACTGAAGCTTTCTTT. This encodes CATTARKASNTEAFF.

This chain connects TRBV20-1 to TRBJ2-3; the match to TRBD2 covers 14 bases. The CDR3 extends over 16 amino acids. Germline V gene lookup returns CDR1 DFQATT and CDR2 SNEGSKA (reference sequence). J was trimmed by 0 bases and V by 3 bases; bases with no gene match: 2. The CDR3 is CSARGTSGRSTDTQYF. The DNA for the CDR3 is TGCAGTGCTAGGGGGACTAGCGGGAGAAGCACAGATACGCAGTATTTT.

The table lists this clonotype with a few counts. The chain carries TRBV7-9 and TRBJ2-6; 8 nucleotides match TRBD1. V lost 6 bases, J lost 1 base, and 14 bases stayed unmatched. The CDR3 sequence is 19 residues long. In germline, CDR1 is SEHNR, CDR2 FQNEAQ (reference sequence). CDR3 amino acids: CASRGETGAARSGANVLTF. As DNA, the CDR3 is TGTGCCAGCAGGGGGGAGACAGGGGCCGCCAGATCTGGGGCCAACGTCCTGACTTTC.

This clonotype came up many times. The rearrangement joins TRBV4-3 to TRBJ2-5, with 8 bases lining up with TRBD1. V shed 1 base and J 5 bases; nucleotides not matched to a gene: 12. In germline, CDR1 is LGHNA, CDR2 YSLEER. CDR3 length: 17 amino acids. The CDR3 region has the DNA TGCGCCAGCAGCCAAGTTTTTGCTAGACAGGGGCGGGAGACCCAGTACTTC. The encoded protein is CASSQVFARQGRETQYF.

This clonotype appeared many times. The CDR3 coding sequence is TGTGCCACCAGTGGGAGGACAGACCAGTGGCAGGACGAGCAGTACTTC. Encoded protein: CATSGRTDQWQDEQYF. The V call is TRBV24-1, the J call TRBJ2-7; tentative D call: TRBD1 (6 bases). The CDR3 runs 16 residues. In germline, CDR1 is KGHDR, CDR2 SFDVKD. The V end was cut by 5 bases, the J end by 5 bases, with 21 bases between.

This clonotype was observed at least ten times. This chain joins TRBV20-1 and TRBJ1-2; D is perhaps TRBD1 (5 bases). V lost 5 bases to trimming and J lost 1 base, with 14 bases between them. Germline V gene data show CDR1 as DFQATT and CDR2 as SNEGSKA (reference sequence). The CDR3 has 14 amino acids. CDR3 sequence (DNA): TGCAGTGCTTCCAGGGTAGACTTTAACTATGGCTACACCTTC. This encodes CSASRVDFNYGYTF.